This T cell receptor beta chain was retrieved from a study of cytomegalovirus exposure and HLA in healthy donors. Notes on the study in general: Testing in vitro showed a few CMV-associated chains specific for CMV antigens.

For this clone: Its antigen is undetermined.

The CDR3 totals 14 residues. Per the germline V gene, CDR1 is LNHDA and CDR2 is SQIVND (reference sequence). Trimming cost V 7 bases and J 6 bases, with 15 bases left between them. With 60 Vbeta and 13 Jbeta primers, the PCR was carried out. Some clones are missing from TCRdb's copy, which holds only in-frame ones; the method was immunoSEQ multiplex PCR. The table records about 120,000 clones, 82% of them present only once. Source material: PBMCs. This TCR was sampled from a woman aged 18-30 years in good health and CMV-seronegative. The chain joins TRBV19 to TRBJ2-2; the D gene is possibly TRBD2 (5 bases). The CDR3 loop reads CASMSGLRPGELFF. In DNA form, the CDR3 reads TGTGCCAGTATGAGCGGCCTGCGTCCCGGGGAGCTGTTTTTT.